This is a list of T cell receptor beta chains from one sample in a study of PD-1 blockade in classical Hodgkin lymphoma. Some clones are missing from TCRdb's copy, which holds only in-frame ones; the method was immunoSEQ multiplex PCR. The top ten clones hold less than 3.5% of a sample with roughly 92,000 clones, 92% of them seen once. The material was peripheral blood mononuclear cells (PBMCs), obtained at baseline. The source is a human donor with classical Hodgkin lymphoma. Both conserved end residues are part of each CDR3. D genes are given only for firm matches. Rows may omit the clone size; those that give it use once, few, many or a size class.

d_call	clone_size	v_call	j_call	cdr3_aa
-	-	TRBV27	TRBJ2-7	CASSSPRTSQYYEQYF
-	-	TRBV28	TRBJ2-6	CASSFLGTGANVLTF
-	-	TRBV5-1	TRBJ1-3	CASSLWDTGSGNTIYF
TRBD1	-	TRBV28	TRBJ1-1	CASSTGQGGTSEAFF
TRBD1	-	TRBV5-6	TRBJ2-4	CASSLGLQGALNIQYF
TRBD1	once	TRBV5-5	TRBJ2-1	CASSQDRGHEQFF
TRBD1	-	TRBV10-3	TRBJ2-7	CAIVAGQGPYEQYF
-	-	TRBV2	TRBJ2-7	CASSDLWEQYF
TRBD2	-	TRBV5-4	TRBJ2-5	CASSPWTRQETQYF
TRBD1	-	TRBV11-2	TRBJ1-2	CASSAGTGRVLGGYTF
-	-	TRBV5-6	TRBJ2-2	CASSFGTGELFF
-	-	TRBV10-3	TRBJ1-1	CAISRGGTRNTEAFF
TRBD2	-	TRBV27	TRBJ2-7	CASRGLAGGYEQYF
TRBD1	-	TRBV5-1	TRBJ1-1	CASSSQPGTEAGSIF
-	-	TRBV30	TRBJ2-3	CAWSAADTQYF
TRBD2	-	TRBV5-1	TRBJ2-7	CASSLVMGTSGSSEQYF
TRBD1	-	TRBV6-1	TRBJ2-7	CATRDRGPYEQYF
-	-	TRBV5-6	TRBJ2-5	CASRLVGQETQYF
-	-	TRBV4-1	TRBJ1-5	CASIQGKNSNQPQHF
TRBD1	once	TRBV27	TRBJ1-2	CASTGGYGYTF
-	-	TRBV18	TRBJ1-2	CASSPDRNYGYTF
TRBD2	-	TRBV6-1	TRBJ2-2	CASSESTSGANTGELFF
-	-	TRBV29-1	TRBJ2-6	CSVFGRASGANVLTF
-	few	TRBV30	TRBJ1-1	CALLSDSFMNTEAFF
-	-	TRBV7-6	TRBJ2-7	CASSLAPGARYEQYF
TRBD2	-	TRBV11-2	TRBJ2-7	CASSWGLVYEQYF
-	-	TRBV5-1	TRBJ2-1	CASSPGGAAHYNEQFF
TRBD2	-	TRBV23-1	TRBJ2-5	CASSQSPGQASGEQETQYF
-	-	TRBV21-1	TRBJ1-2	CASSNSGRQGGKDGYTF
TRBD2	once	TRBV6-6	TRBJ2-7	CASSYSGGGYEQYF
-	-	TRBV1	TRBJ2-7	CTSSQDGLAYEQYF
TRBD2	-	TRBV4-2	TRBJ2-2	CASSQGPLASNTGELFF
-	-	TRBV10-3	TRBJ1-5	CAISDLNQPQHF
TRBD2	-	TRBV4-2	TRBJ2-1	CASSPGLAGSYMEQFF
-	-	TRBV1	TRBJ2-1	CTSSQDDNQTHYNEQFF
-	-	TRBV14	TRBJ2-6	CASSSRNSGANVLTF
-	-	TRBV6-5	TRBJ1-5	CASGRGQPQHF
-	-	TRBV6-4	TRBJ2-1	CASSDELNNEQFF
TRBD1	once	TRBV27	TRBJ2-7	CASSLSRGREQYF
-	-	TRBV6-1	TRBJ1-1	CASSAASGPPNTEAFF
-	-	TRBV19	TRBJ1-3	CASSGLIRSGNTIYF
TRBD2	-	TRBV5-1	TRBJ2-1	CASSLSGNSYNEQFF
-	-	TRBV5-1	TRBJ2-7	CASSLESASEQYF
-	-	TRBV29-1	TRBJ1-2	CSVDMPGQSRTYGYTF
-	-	TRBV7-6	TRBJ1-3	CASSLAAGSYSGNTIYF
-	-	TRBV28	TRBJ1-2	CASSPGIHYGYTF
TRBD1	-	TRBV7-9	TRBJ2-7	CASSSWDSRYEQYF
-	-	TRBV28	TRBJ1-3	CASSLFRGKTGNTIYF
-	-	TRBV5-1	TRBJ2-7	CASSPGTGPYEQYF
-	-	TRBV5-4	TRBJ1-4	CASRIWGGNEKLFF
-	-	TRBV7-3	TRBJ2-5	CASSSRESVKETQYF
-	-	TRBV5-1	TRBJ2-5	CASSLVLNTQETQYF
-	-	TRBV5-1	TRBJ1-1	CASRGGTANEAFF
-	-	TRBV7-7	TRBJ1-4	CASSSLTDWAGEKLFF
-	-	TRBV2	TRBJ2-1	CASRDYNEQFF
-	-	TRBV9	TRBJ1-1	CASSVGVLVTEAFF
-	-	TRBV7-9	TRBJ2-3	CASSLGPEGTDTQYF
-	-	TRBV7-2	TRBJ2-5	CASSFVEAETQYF
-	-	TRBV10-3	TRBJ1-3	CALSRPGNTIYF